In this sample, the clone carrying this T cell receptor beta chain turned up a few times. The target antigen is unknown. RNA transcripts were the template for amplifying TCR beta CDR3 regions. HTBI primers were used for first-round RT-PCR of the TCR CDR3. TCRdb re-called the multiplex PCR reads with MiXCR, one entry per CDR3 protein. The sample lists under 250,000 distinct CDR3 sequences, more than 15% occurring once. This sample is part of a study of T cells in Graves' hyperthyroidism and ophthalmopathy. The authors deemed Graves' hyperthyroidism stable absent ophthalmopathy progression within 18 months. The PBMCs were taken from around 9 ml of fresh peripheral blood. The germline V gene has CDR1 DFQATT and CDR2 SNEGSKA (reference sequence). Trimming took off 4 bases at V and 4 bases at J, with 8 bases between the two ends. CDR3 length: 12 amino acids. The study's findings and limits: Blood also held most thyroid clonotypes expanded beyond 0.001.

This receptor was obtained from a man aged 45 to 65 with Graves' hyperthyroidism. The chain links TRBV20-1 to TRBJ1-5; D is ambiguous. Sequencing was done on a sample of blood. As DNA, the CDR3 is TGCAGTGCTAACACACCAAATCAGCCCCAGCATTTT. Its translation: CSANTPNQPQHF.